A selection of T cell receptor beta chains follows, all from one sample in a study of blood T cell repertoires in COVID-19. Assay used: immunoSEQ multiplex PCR; TCRdb lists only in-frame clones, some missing. This repertoire shows some 87,000 clones, about 76% found once; its top ten account for less than 20%. Sequenced: peripheral blood. These receptors all stem from a woman of 80 years or more with active or convalescent COVID-19. The conserved cysteine and the conserved F or W are not part of the CDR3 here. The order of the fields is V gene, J gene, CDR3 protein.

TRBV7-9	TRBJ2-2	ASSSTPILRTVFTGELF
TRBV2	TRBJ1-6	ASSVAREGSPLH
TRBV11-2	TRBJ2-5	ASSLTSGGETQY
TRBV7-2	TRBJ2-1	ASSPYDSGGAEF
TRBV5-1	TRBJ1-1	ASSFQGLTEAF
TRBV5-4	TRBJ1-2	ASSSAAADFYGYT
TRBV28	TRBJ1-5	ASRGTGDFWPQH
TRBV5-5	TRBJ2-5	ASSLLGGVQETQY
TRBV21-1	TRBJ1-2	ASSKVKSFAGNGYT
TRBV6-7	TRBJ1-4	ASMGHKTL
TRBV30	TRBJ1-4	AWSGGREEKLF